This is a list of T cell receptor beta chains from one sample in a study of graft-versus-host responses after intestinal transplantation. Assay: immunoSEQ multiplex PCR; the TCRdb copy retains only in-frame clones and omits some. Counted here are about 15,000 clones, almost 70% occurring once; the ten biggest clones make up around a quarter. Sequenced here: ileum tissue, sampled 717 days after intestinal transplantation. These receptor sequences come from a human patient who received an intestinal transplant, so some T cells may come from the graft donor. Both conserved end residues are part of each CDR3. Fields, in order: D gene, clone size, V gene, J gene, CDR3 DNA, CDR3 protein. A D gene is named only where the DNA matches it firmly. Size is stated for part of the rows, as once, few or many counts, or as a class when the clone is expanded.

NA	NA	TRBV7-7	TRBJ2-1	TGTGCCAGCAGCTTATACGGCAGGGACAATGAGCAGTTCTTC	CASSLYGRDNEQFF
NA	once	TRBV2	TRBJ2-5	TGTGCCAGCAGTCGAAGCGGGACAGGCCTCGGGGAGCAGTACTTC	CASSRSGTGLGEQYF
TRBD1	few	TRBV2	TRBJ2-7	TGTGCCAGCACCCGGACAGGGGGCTCTTACGAGCAGTACTTC	CASTRTGGSYEQYF
TRBD2	NA	TRBV4-1	TRBJ2-7	TGCGCCAGCAGCCAGTCGTATATAGCGGGATTCTCCTACGAGCAGTACTTC	CASSQSYIAGFSYEQYF
NA	NA	TRBV5-4	TRBJ2-5	TGTGCCAGCAGCTTAAGAACAGAAGAGACCCAGTACTTC	CASSLRTEETQYF
NA	NA	TRBV18	TRBJ1-2	TGTGCCAGCTCACCAGAGACAGACTATGGCTACACCTTC	CASSPETDYGYTF
NA	NA	TRBV2	TRBJ1-6	TGTGCCAGCAGTGGCAGAGGGGCTTTCCCTTCACCCCTCCACTTT	CASSGRGAFPSPLHF
NA	NA	TRBV7-9	TRBJ1-5	TGTGCCAGCAGCGGAGGACAGAGAGGTCAGCCCCAGCATTTT	CASSGGQRGQPQHF
NA	once	TRBV19	TRBJ2-2	TGTGCCAGTACCCTACGGACGGGGAACACCGGGGAGCTGTTTTTT	CASTLRTGNTGELFF
NA	NA	TRBV5-1	TRBJ2-2	TGCGCCAGCAGCTTTAACAGCCCGAACACCGGGGAGCTGTTTTTT	CASSFNSPNTGELFF
NA	few	TRBV27	TRBJ2-2	TGTGCCAGCAGTTTAGGGTGGCGGACCGGGGAGCTGTTTTTT	CASSLGWRTGELFF
TRBD2	NA	TRBV7-2	TRBJ2-7	TGTGCCAGCAGCCCTAGACTAGCGGGAGCAAGGGAGCAGTACTTC	CASSPRLAGAREQYF
TRBD2	NA	TRBV6-5	TRBJ2-7	TGTGCCAGCAGTTACTCACTAGCGGCTCGGGACGAGCAGTACTTC	CASSYSLAARDEQYF
NA	NA	TRBV18	TRBJ2-2	TGTGCCAGCTCACCTTTCCCGACAGGACGAGGTGGGGAGCTGTTTTTT	CASSPFPTGRGGELFF
NA	NA	TRBV4-1	TRBJ1-5	TGCGCCAGCAGCCAAGATCCCGGTAGGAGCAATCAGCCCCAGCATTTT	CASSQDPGRSNQPQHF
NA	NA	TRBV5-4	TRBJ2-7	TGTGCCAGCAGCTCCAGGACGGGTTACGAGCAGTACTTC	CASSSRTGYEQYF
TRBD1	NA	TRBV9	TRBJ2-1	TGTGCCAGCAGCGTCACTGACAGGGGCGGGAATGAGCAGTTCTTC	CASSVTDRGGNEQFF
TRBD1	few	TRBV28	TRBJ2-7	TGTGCCAGCAGTTTCAGGGGAACAGGGGGTCTGTACGAGCAGTACTTC	CASSFRGTGGLYEQYF
TRBD2	NA	TRBV19	TRBJ2-5	TGTGGCAGTAGTTCCGGTGCGGGAGGCCAAGAGACCCAGTACTTC	CGSSSGAGGQETQYF
NA	NA	TRBV11-2	TRBJ1-6	TGTGCCAGCAGGCGCCCACCCGGCATTCAACCCCTCCACTTT	CASRRPPGIQPLHF
TRBD1	NA	TRBV7-2	TRBJ1-1	TGTGCCAGCAGCTTGGACAGGGGGACTCCTGGAGCTTTCTTT	CASSLDRGTPGAFF
TRBD1	NA	TRBV12-5	TRBJ1-2	TGTGCTAGTGGTCTAACCGGGACAGGGGACCCCTATGGCTACACCTTC	CASGLTGTGDPYGYTF
TRBD2	few	TRBV4-1	TRBJ2-1	TGCGCCAGCAGCCAAGGTCTGGCGACTAGCCAGTTCTTC	CASSQGLATSQFF
NA	NA	TRBV6-5	TRBJ1-6	TGTGCCAGCAGTCCCCTGCAGTATAATTCACCCCTCCACTTT	CASSPLQYNSPLHF
NA	few	TRBV10-3	TRBJ1-2	TGTGCCATAGAGGGCGGGAACTATGGCTACACCTTC	CAIEGGNYGYTF
NA	NA	TRBV7-2	TRBJ2-5	TGTGCCAGCAGCTCGCGGGTTTCCGGGGCCCCGTACCAAGAGACCCAGTACTTC	CASSSRVSGAPYQETQYF
TRBD1	few	TRBV6-6	TRBJ1-5	TGTGCCAGCAGTCAACCCGGGACAGGGGGAAATCAGCCCCAGCATTTT	CASSQPGTGGNQPQHF
NA	NA	TRBV27	TRBJ2-7	TGTGCCAGCACCCCTTTATGGACCCCAGGGGACTACGAGCAGTACTTC	CASTPLWTPGDYEQYF
TRBD1	NA	TRBV7-6	TRBJ2-5	TGTGCCAGCAGCTCATACCGGGACAGGCATGAGACCCAGTACTTC	CASSSYRDRHETQYF
NA	NA	TRBV25-1	TRBJ1-1	TGTGCCAGCAGTATTACAGGGAGGAACACTGAAGCTTTCTTT	CASSITGRNTEAFF
NA	NA	TRBV21-1	TRBJ2-2	TGTGCCAGCAGCAAGCGGCTGGGACAGCTACAGCCGAACACCGGGGAGCTGTTTTTT	CASSKRLGQLQPNTGELFF
TRBD2	once	TRBV2	TRBJ2-5	TGTGCCAGCAGTGAAACTAGCGGGAGGGGGGAGACCCAGTACTTC	CASSETSGRGETQYF
NA	few	TRBV27	TRBJ1-2	TGTGCCAGCGCCCGCAATGATTGGGGCGCGGGTGGCTACACCTTC	CASARNDWGAGGYTF
NA	NA	TRBV4-1	TRBJ1-1	TGCGCCAGCAGCCAAAAAAGGAGGAACACTGAAGCTTTCTTT	CASSQKRRNTEAFF
TRBD1	NA	TRBV29-1	TRBJ1-1	TGCAGCGTTCGAAGCGGGACAGCGAACACTGAAGCTTTCTTT	CSVRSGTANTEAFF
NA	NA	TRBV28	TRBJ1-5	TGTGCCAGCAGCCCCACCCAGACATCTCACTCCCCGCATTTT	CASSPTQTSHSPHF
TRBD1	NA	TRBV19	TRBJ1-5	TGTGCCAGTAGTACGCTATATGGGGACAGGTCAAATCAGCCCCAGCATTTT	CASSTLYGDRSNQPQHF
TRBD2	NA	TRBV18	TRBJ2-3	TGTGCCAGCTCCCCACCAGCGGGGGCGGCAGATACGCAGTATTTT	CASSPPAGAADTQYF
TRBD2	NA	TRBV13	TRBJ2-5	TGTGCCAGCAGCGGGGGGGAGGAGACCCAGTACTTC	CASSGGEETQYF
NA	NA	TRBV6-1	TRBJ2-7	TGTGCCAGCACTCCCGCGGGGGCCCCGGCGATCGAGCAGTACTTC	CASTPAGAPAIEQYF
NA	NA	TRBV11-2	TRBJ1-1	TGTGCCAGCAGCTCCGCCGTGTGGAGGGGCGCAAACACTGAAGCTTTCTTT	CASSSAVWRGANTEAFF
TRBD1	NA	TRBV19	TRBJ1-2	TGTGCCAGTAGTACCCGGGACAGTCGGTATGGCTACACCTTC	CASSTRDSRYGYTF
NA	once	TRBV6-6	TRBJ1-6	TGTGCCAGCGGGGAGGGGGGCCCCCTCCACTTT	CASGEGGPLHF
NA	NA	TRBV19	TRBJ1-5	TGTGCCAGTACTGGGACACTTAATCAGCCCCAGCATTTT	CASTGTLNQPQHF
TRBD2	NA	TRBV9	TRBJ2-7	TGTGCCAGCAGCGTGGGACTAGCGGGCGGCGAGCAGTACTTC	CASSVGLAGGEQYF
NA	NA	TRBV28	TRBJ1-2	TGTGCCAGCAGTTTATCCGGACAGTCGCATGGCTACACCTTC	CASSLSGQSHGYTF
NA	once	TRBV6-5	TRBJ2-5	TGTGCCAGCAGGATTTCGGAACACCAGGGGACCCAGTACTTC	CASRISEHQGTQYF
NA	few	TRBV30	TRBJ2-7	TGTGCCTGGAGTGGGAGCGGAACCTACGAGCAGTACTTC	CAWSGSGTYEQYF
TRBD1	medium-sized	TRBV19	TRBJ1-1	TGTGCCAGTAGTCCGAAAGTCCGGGACAGGCACCTTGAAGCTTTCTTT	CASSPKVRDRHLEAFF
NA	NA	TRBV11-2	TRBJ1-1	TGTGCCAGCAGCTTAGAAGGACTCATGAACACTGAAGCTTTCTTT	CASSLEGLMNTEAFF
NA	few	TRBV5-6	TRBJ1-6	TGTGCCAGCAGCCCGGGGTTCCGGGAAAGTCGATCACCCCTCCACTTT	CASSPGFRESRSPLHF
NA	NA	TRBV14	TRBJ2-3	TGTGCCAGCAGCCAAATGCCAGCCTCTAGCACAGATACGCAGTATTTT	CASSQMPASSTDTQYF
TRBD2	NA	TRBV27	TRBJ2-4	TGTGCCAGCAGTTTATCTAGCGGGGTAGCCAAAAACATTCAGTACTTC	CASSLSSGVAKNIQYF
NA	once	TRBV29-1	TRBJ2-3	TGCAGCGCTAAACCATCCACAGATACGCAGTATTTT	CSAKPSTDTQYF
NA	NA	TRBV10-3	TRBJ2-1	TGTGCCATCAGTGGTGGGGGGAGCAGCTCCTACAATGAGCAGTTCTTC	CAISGGGSSSYNEQFF
TRBD1	NA	TRBV9	TRBJ2-5	TGTGCCAGCAGCGATGGGGACAGACCGTACCAAGAGACCCAGTACTTC	CASSDGDRPYQETQYF